Shown below are 20 T cell receptor beta chains from a single sample sequenced in a study of blood T cells in healthy people across ages. A sample-barcoded 5' primer and a J-beta primer mix were used in a second PCR of roughly 6 to 11 cycles. TCRdb reanalysed the 5' RACE reads using MiXCR and keeps one entry per CDR3 protein. The repertoire holds approximately 810,000 distinct CDR3 sequences, with around 26% as singletons. Sequenced: blood. Receptors were obtained from a woman of 80 years or more in good health.

This clonotype appeared many times. The chain carries TRBV5-1 and TRBJ2-3; 10 bases map to TRBD2. The CDR3 has 16 residues. Germline V gene sequence: CDR1 SGHRS, CDR2 YFSETQ. The V gene end was trimmed by 4 bases and the J gene end by 5 bases; junction bases not matched to a gene: 10. The CDR3 DNA reads TGCGCCAGCAGCGAGAATAGCGGGGGGACTCGAGATACGCAGTATTTT. It specifies CASSENSGGTRDTQYF.

This clonotype was observed a few times. The rearrangement uses TRBV5-6 and TRBJ1-1; TRBD1 might be the D (5 bases). CDR1 and CDR2 (germline): SGHDT, YYEEEE. V dropped 3 bases and J dropped 3 bases, with 15 bases sitting between them. The CDR3 loop spans 15 amino acids. The CDR3: CASSSLPGTDTEAFF. CDR3 DNA sequence: TGTGCCAGCAGCTCCTTACCGGGGACTGACACTGAAGCTTTCTTT.

As regards this clonotype: Compared with germline, one end of the junction differs, possibly owing to a read error. The chain combines TRBV5-6 with TRBJ1-4; D is unclear. CDR1 is SGHDT and CDR2 is YYEEEE in the germline V gene. The CDR3 spans 15 residues. The CDR3 region is CASSPGLLLGEKRFF. CDR3 DNA sequence: TGTGCCAGCAGCCCTGGACTGTTGCTGGGCGAAAAACGGTTTTTT.

This clonotype came up many times. This chain uses TRBV7-2 with TRBJ2-3, with D tentatively TRBD2 (6 bases). The germline V gene has CDR1 SGHTA and CDR2 FQGNSA. Trimming shortened V by 2 bases and J by 5 bases, and 11 bases separated the two germline ends. This CDR3 region has 14 residues. CDR3 sequence reads: CASSLKAGRDTQYF. The CDR3 DNA reads TGTGCCAGCAGCTTAAAGGCGGGGAGAGATACGCAGTATTTT. Drawing the rest from reference TRBV7-2 and TRBJ2-3, the complete variable domain is GAGVSQSPSNKVTEKGKDVELRCDPISGHTALYWYRQSLGQGLEFLIYFQGNSAPDKSGLPSDRFSAERTGGSVSTLTIQRTQQEDSAVYLCASSLKAGRDTQYFGPGTRLTVL.

A remark on this clonotype: A single base separates this from a much larger clone, so it may be a read error. The rearrangement uses TRBV11-2 and TRBJ2-7; D unclear. Trimming cost V 5 bases and J 0 bases, with 11 bases left between them. Germline CDR1 reads SGHAT; CDR2 reads FQNNGV. This CDR3 region has 14 residues. CDR3 in DNA: TGTGCCAGCAGCATAGTCAGAACCTCCTACGAGCAGTACTTC. As protein: CASSIVRTSYEQYF. The variable domain in full, completed from reference TRBV11-2 and TRBJ2-7, reads EAGVAQSPRYKIIEKRQSVAFWCNPISGHATLYWYQQILGQGPKLLIQFQNNGVVDDSQLPKDRFSAERLKGVDSTLKIQPAKLEDSAVYLCASSIVRTSYEQYFGPGTRLTVT.

This clonotype was seen repeatedly, ten times or more. The V gene is TRBV7-9, the J gene TRBJ2-5, with D possibly TRBD1 on 5 matching bases. The CDR3 is made up of 14 amino acids. V gave up 3 bases and J gave up 5 bases, with 13 bases separating them. CDR1 and CDR2 from the germline V gene are SEHNR and FQNEAQ (reference sequence). The CDR3 region has the DNA TGTGCCAGCAGCTTCGACAGTACCGGGGAGACCCAGTACTTC. Residues: CASSFDSTGETQYF.

The V gene is TRBV5-5, the J gene TRBJ1-4; 10 bases are a match to TRBD1. Trimming at V came to 4 bases and at J to 8 bases, leaving 8 bases not matched to a gene. The CDR3 is 15 residues long. Germline loops: CDR1 SGHKS, CDR2 YYEKEE (reference sequence). CDR3 DNA: TGTGCCAGCAGCCTGGCCGGGACAGGGGAAGAAAAACTGTTTTTT. This encodes CASSLAGTGEEKLFF.

The chain combines TRBV9 with TRBJ1-2; unclear D gene. V dropped 0 bases and J dropped 5 bases, with 11 bases sitting between them. CDR3 length equals 14 residues. Germline V gene data show CDR1 as SGDLS and CDR2 as YYNGEE. The CDR3: CASSVGQEPYGYTF. The CDR3, as DNA: TGTGCCAGCAGCGTAGGCCAGGAGCCGTATGGCTACACCTTC.

The J gene is TRBJ2-3, the V gene TRBV20-1, with D unclear. Trimming cost V 6 bases and J 2 bases, with 15 bases left between them. Germline values: CDR1 DFQATT, CDR2 SNEGSKA (reference sequence). The CDR3 consists of 14 residues. CDR3 residues: CSARRSIDTDTQYF. The DNA of the CDR3 is TGCAGTGCCCGAAGGTCTATAGACACAGATACGCAGTATTTT.

V is TRBV12-3 or TRBV12-4 and J is TRBJ2-7; 8 bases are shared with TRBD1. V was pared by 6 bases and J by 7 bases, with 11 bases of the junction left unmatched. The CDR3 length is 14 residues. CDR3 nucleotide sequence: TGTGCCAGCAGCTCCGTCCCAGGGGGCAATGAGCAGTACTTC. Residues: CASSSVPGGNEQYF.

This clonotype was detected ten times or more. V and J are TRBV14 and TRBJ2-3, with 16 positions matching TRBD2. Germline V lookup: CDR1 SGHDN, CDR2 FVKESK. This CDR3 has 19 amino acids. V was clipped by 4 bases and J by 3 bases; unmatched bases: 10. The CDR3 nucleotides read TGTGCCAGCAGCCGATACGGGACTAGCGGGGGGGCCCGGACAGATACGCAGTATTTT. Translated: CASSRYGTSGGARTDTQYF. Full variable domain (missing parts from reference TRBV14 and TRBJ2-3): EAGVTQFPSHSVIEKGQTVTLRCDPISGHDNLYWYRRVMGKEIKFLLHFVKESKQDESGMPNNRFLAERTGGTYSTLKVQPAELEDSGVYFCASSRYGTSGGARTDTQYFGPGTRLTVL.

Points on this clonotype: Given a much more abundant clone one base away, this may be a read error. The chain uses TRBV3-1 and TRBJ2-1, with 7 bases lining up with TRBD1. The CDR3 contains 12 residues. Germline assignment: CDR1 LGHDT and CDR2 YNNKEL (reference sequence). After removal of 5 bases from V and 9 bases from J, the junction contained 4 bases not matched to a gene. The CDR3 region has the DNA TGTGCCAGCAGCACCCACAGGGGTGAGCAGTTCTTC. As protein: CASSTHRGEQFF.

This clonotype was seen ten or more times. DNA of the CDR3: TGCAGTGCTAGACCCTACGAAGGGGAGGGAACCGGGGAGCTGTTTTTT. It codes for CSARPYEGEGTGELFF. V and J are TRBV20-1 and TRBJ2-2, with 7 nucleotides matching TRBD2. The trim removed 2 bases at V and 5 bases at J, leaving 11 bases unmatched. Per germline, CDR1 DFQATT and CDR2 SNEGSKA (reference sequence). The CDR3 sequence is 16 residues long.

The CDR3 region is CASKEFNNEQFF. The CDR3 nucleotides are TGTGCCAGTAAGGAGTTCAACAATGAGCAGTTCTTC. The chain carries TRBV19 and TRBJ2-1, with D uncertain. V dropped 7 bases and J dropped 5 bases, with 9 bases sitting between them. Germline V gene sequence: CDR1 LNHDA, CDR2 SQIVND (reference sequence). This CDR3 has 12 residues.

This clonotype has ten or more counts. V gene TRBV30 combines with J gene TRBJ2-7; possibly TRBD1 for D (5 bases). With 4 bases removed from V and 0 bases from J, the gap between germline ends came to 10 bases. The CDR3 spans 13 residues. Germline V gives CDR1 GTSNPN, CDR2 SVGIG (reference sequence). CDR3 DNA: TGTGCCTGGAACCAGGGAACCTCCTACGAGCAGTACTTC. Protein product: CAWNQGTSYEQYF.

This clonotype was counted many times. This chain joins TRBV7-9 and TRBJ2-1; perhaps TRBD2 as D (5 bases). The CDR3 covers 16 residues. Germline CDR1 SEHNR, CDR2 FQNEAQ (reference sequence). The germline V and J ends were trimmed by 0 bases and 7 bases, with 16 bases remaining between them. The CDR3 spells CASSLAGDQSSNEQFF. In DNA form, the CDR3 reads TGTGCCAGCAGCTTAGCGGGAGACCAAAGCTCAAATGAGCAGTTCTTC. The variable domain in full, with the rest retrieved from reference TRBV7-9 and TRBJ2-1, is DTGVSQNPRHKITKRGQNVTFRCDPISEHNRLYWYRQTLGQGPEFLTYFQNEAQLEKSRLLSDRFSAERPKGSFSTLEIQRTEQGDSAMYLCASSLAGDQSSNEQFFGPGTRLTVL.

The chain couples TRBV20-1 to TRBJ2-1, with 10 bases aligning to TRBD2. The germline CDR1 and CDR2 sequences are DFQATT and SNEGSKA (reference sequence). This CDR3 has 15 amino acids. V lost 6 bases, J lost 7 bases, and 12 bases stayed unmatched. CDR3 sequence: CSAPSSSGSRNEQFF. Written as DNA, the CDR3 is TGCAGTGCCCCCAGCTCTAGCGGGAGTCGAAATGAGCAGTTCTTC.

V gene TRBV30 combines with J gene TRBJ2-1, with 10 bases identical to TRBD2. CDR1 is GTSNPN, CDR2 SVGIG, per germline (reference sequence). The junction had 9 bases not matched to a gene; V was cut back by 0 bases and J by 4 bases. The CDR3 has 17 residues. The CDR3 bases are TGTGCCTGGAGTGTACTTCGGACTAGCGGAGCTTACAATGAGCAGTTCTTC. It translates to CAWSVLRTSGAYNEQFF.

A note on this clonotype: A much larger clone sits a single nucleotide away, making a read error possible. The chain has TRBV4-3 and TRBJ2-1; D is perhaps TRBD1 or TRBD2 (5 bases each). CDR3 length: 16 residues. V lost 0 bases and J 3 bases, leaving 12 bases between the germline ends. Germline V gene data show CDR1 as LGHNA and CDR2 as YSLEER. The CDR3 nucleotides are TGCGCCAGCAGCCAAGATCCGGGACGAGTCTACAATGAGCAGTTCTTC. Translation: CASSQDPGRVYNEQFF.

This clonotype was counted ten times or more. The J gene is TRBJ2-3, the V gene TRBV7-2, with D unclear. V lost 7 bases, J lost 0 bases, and 8 bases lay in between. The CDR3 length is 13 residues. The germline V gene has CDR1 SGHTA and CDR2 FQGNSA. The CDR3 DNA reads as TGTGCCAGCACCGCGACTAGCACAGATACGCAGTATTTT. Encoded protein: CASTATSTDTQYF.